Listed below are T cell receptor beta chains from one sample, sequenced in a study of radiation and T cells in renal cell carcinoma. Sequencing was performed with immunoSEQ multiplex PCR; in TCRdb, only in-frame clones are kept and a portion is missing. The sample contains more than 95,000 clones, roughly 80% of which appear only once. The source was blood, collected from a patient whose treatment included radiotherapy and nephrectomy. Source of these receptors: a woman in her fifties or sixties with renal cell carcinoma. CDR3s leave out the opening cysteine and the closing phenylalanine or tryptophan. Rows may omit the clone size; those that give it use once, few, many or a size class.

J gene	clone size	V gene	CDR3 protein
TRBJ2-1	NA	TRBV7-2	ASSQGASGGYEQF
TRBJ1-2	NA	TRBV7-9	ASSLVAAANYGYT
TRBJ2-7	NA	TRBV9	ASSAAGLSTYEQY
TRBJ2-3	NA	TRBV5-1	ASSSRGPGTDTQY
TRBJ1-1	NA	TRBV28	ANRRGGGTEAF
TRBJ2-1	NA	TRBV7-2	ASSLLIRTGGYNEQF
TRBJ2-3	NA	TRBV19	ASSIGSVPDTQY
TRBJ2-5	NA	TRBV6-6	ASSYPAGRETQY
TRBJ2-4	NA	TRBV5-6	ASSLVRLAKNIQY
TRBJ1-1	NA	TRBV6-4	ASSPGQGWRTEAF
TRBJ2-5	NA	TRBV5-5	ASSLVLAEQY
TRBJ2-5	NA	TRBV11-1	ASSSLGGAERETQY
TRBJ1-4	once	TRBV2	ASSEARRGGEKLF
TRBJ2-1	NA	TRBV7-9	ASSPVLGDPRGNEQF
TRBJ2-7	NA	TRBV29-1	SVEYPRREQY
TRBJ2-7	NA	TRBV29-1	SVGSTGNRGYEQY
TRBJ1-2	NA	TRBV6-5	ASSYSPGTGMGGYT
TRBJ1-6	NA	TRBV7-2	ASGSSSSYNSPLH
TRBJ1-5	NA	TRBV7-9	ASSLDRNVFNQPQH
TRBJ1-3	NA	TRBV2	ASSERRASSGNTIY
TRBJ1-5	once	TRBV28	ASSLYREGQPQH
TRBJ2-2	NA	TRBV18	ASSPGQTANTGELF
TRBJ1-6	NA	TRBV6-1	ASSELGPLSSYNSPLH
TRBJ2-7	many	TRBV7-6	ASSLGPGGDGREQY
TRBJ2-3	NA	TRBV4-1	ASSPQTSGGADTQY
TRBJ2-5	NA	TRBV28	ASSLRGQGFLGQETQY
TRBJ2-3	NA	TRBV4-1	ASSQEDSGGGSTDTQY
TRBJ2-7	NA	TRBV27	ASLLSSGLGEQY
TRBJ2-7	NA	TRBV9	ASSPRGEQY
TRBJ1-2	NA	TRBV9	ASSVGVGRGYT
TRBJ1-5	NA	TRBV28	ASSLTQGARQPQH
TRBJ2-6	NA	TRBV28	ASSSYGTGSSGANVLT
TRBJ2-3	NA	TRBV5-1	ASSSGRAGVTDTQY
TRBJ2-1	NA	TRBV7-9	ASSFRDVKWYEQF
TRBJ1-1	few	TRBV10-2	ASSEWRTGTEAF
TRBJ2-7	NA	TRBV14	ASSQDGAGISYEQY
TRBJ2-5	NA	TRBV7-8	ASSSPRGDGETQY
TRBJ1-2	once	TRBV6-1	AITSVYGYT
TRBJ2-2	NA	TRBV4-1	ASGSGTGELF
TRBJ2-1	NA	TRBV5-1	ASSFGMPPGSYNEQF
TRBJ1-1	NA	TRBV19	ASDQNRGFTEAF
TRBJ2-3	NA	TRBV2	ASSPDRGSDTQY
TRBJ2-2	NA	TRBV5-6	ASSEKTVRTGELF
TRBJ1-6	NA	TRBV15	ATSSTGGALNNSPLH
TRBJ2-1	NA	TRBV28	ASSDSKGVYNEQF
TRBJ1-5	once	TRBV19	ASRRVQGKSNQPQH